This T cell receptor (beta chain) was identified during a study of cytomegalovirus exposure and HLA in healthy donors. Study conclusions and caveats: Later work showed greater clonal expansion in HLA-associated TCR beta chains than in equally common others. In terms of immune exposure information, only CMV serostatus was available.

The V gene lost 3 bases and the J gene lost 1 base, with 11 bases spanning the gap. The CDR3 consists of 14 residues. Per the germline V gene, CDR1 is SGHNT and CDR2 is YYREEE (reference sequence). The PCR was carried out with 60 Vbeta primers and 13 Jbeta primers. TCRdb's table, derived via immunoSEQ multiplex PCR, lists solely in-frame clones and lacks some. The repertoire holds about 200,000 clones, with 70% to 85% as singletons. Points on this clone: What it binds is not known.

The V and J genes are TRBV5-4 and TRBJ2-7; maybe TRBD1 (5 bases). The source of this sequence is a woman under 40 in good health and CMV-seropositive. The sample taken for sequencing was PBMCs. The CDR3 spells CASSSVQESYEQYF. CDR3 nucleotide sequence: TGTGCCAGCAGCTCGGTACAGGAGTCCTACGAGCAGTACTTC.